The 30 T cell receptor beta chains below come from one sample, sequenced in a study of blood T cells in healthy people across ages. Combining a sample-barcoded 5' primer with a J-beta primer mix, a second PCR ran for about 7 to 12 cycles. MiXCR was run by TCRdb on the 5' RACE reads, yielding one entry per CDR3 protein. The table shows fewer than 2 million distinct CDR3 sequences, with approximately 39% occurring only once. Sample: blood. The source is a human donor in good health.

About this clonotype: A much bigger clone sits one base away, suggesting this may be a read error. The rearrangement uses TRBV7-6 and TRBJ2-7; D remains ambiguous. V was cut by 3 bases and J by 6 bases, with 12 bases left in between. The CDR3 contains 13 residues. Per germline, CDR1 SGHVS and CDR2 FNYEAQ. CDR3 sequence (DNA): TGTGCCAGCAGCTTTCAAGCAGCAGGCGAGCAGTACTTC. Translated: CASSFQAAGEQYF.

This clonotype has more than one count but fewer than ten. The chain employs TRBV20-1 and TRBJ2-3; the D gene is possibly TRBD2 (5 bases). The CDR3 sequence is 15 residues long. Germline loops: CDR1 DFQATT, CDR2 SNEGSKA (reference sequence). Trimming took off 1 base at V and 4 bases at J, with 15 bases between the two ends. The CDR3 protein is CSARAGINGADTQYF. For the CDR3, the DNA is TGCAGTGCTAGAGCCGGTATAAACGGGGCAGATACGCAGTATTTT.

The chain uses TRBV2 and TRBJ2-2, with 7 bases identical to TRBD1. Trimming at V came to 6 bases and at J to 2 bases, leaving 6 bases not matched to a gene. This CDR3 comprises 15 residues. Germline V lookup: CDR1 SNHLY, CDR2 FYNNEI. DNA for the CDR3: TGTGCCAGCAGCGTTGGGACAGAAAACACCGGGGAGCTGTTTTTT. Translation: CASSVGTENTGELFF.

This clonotype was picked up a small number of times. The V call is TRBV12-3 or TRBV12-4, the J call TRBJ2-1; 9 bases map to TRBD1. The length of the CDR3 is 17 residues. Unmatched junction bases numbered 7, after V lost 2 bases and J lost 2 bases. The chain's CDR3 is CASSLPRQGVTYNEQFF. The CDR3, as DNA: TGTGCCAGCAGTTTACCAAGACAGGGGGTGACCTACAATGAGCAGTTCTTC.

This rearrangement joins TRBV7-9 to TRBJ2-3; TRBD2 might be the D (5 bases). V lost 5 bases and J lost 0, with 12 bases in between. The germline V gene encodes CDR1 SEHNR and CDR2 FQNEAQ (reference sequence). This CDR3 is 15 amino acids long. For the CDR3, the DNA is TGTGCCAGCAGCAAGATCAGGACTAGCACAGATACGCAGTATTTT. As protein: CASSKIRTSTDTQYF.

This clonotype appeared many times. The rearrangement links TRBV29-1 to TRBJ2-5; a weak D match, TRBD1 (5 bases). Germline CDR1 SQVTM, CDR2 ANQGSEA. The CDR3 covers 15 residues. Trimming took 6 bases from V and 0 from J, leaving 17 bases between them. CDR3 sequence (DNA): TGCAGCGTACACTCCACCTCAGGGTACCAAGAGACCCAGTACTTC. This encodes CSVHSTSGYQETQYF.

As to this clonotype: This sequence may be a read error, since a much larger clone differs from it by one base. This sequence joins TRBV20-1 and TRBJ2-1; the D is unclear. The DNA matches TRBJ2-7 better at its end, which makes the J call doubtful. The CDR3 extends over 11 amino acids. Germline CDR1 reads DFQATT; CDR2 reads SNEGSKA (reference sequence). The CDR3 sequence: CSAWSYNEQYF. DNA of the CDR3: TGCAGTGCATGGTCTTACAATGAGCAGTACTTC.

The chain recombines TRBV20-1 with TRBJ2-7; 7 bases agree with TRBD2. With V trimmed by 0 bases and J by 0 bases, 5 bases remained unmatched. CDR3 length: 15 amino acids. Germline V gene data show CDR1 as DFQATT and CDR2 as SNEGSKA (reference sequence). The CDR3 region has the DNA TGCAGTGCTAGAGATGGGGGGGTCCACTCCTACGAGCAGTACTTC. Translated: CSARDGGVHSYEQYF.

On this clonotype itself: One end of the junction is discordant with germline, which a read error may explain. The chain couples TRBV6-6 to TRBJ1-2; TRBD1 aligns across 9 bases. The CDR3 has 14 residues. CDR1 MNHNY and CDR2 SVGAGI come from the germline V gene (reference sequence). The CDR3 nucleotides read TGTGCCGGCAGTTCCCTCGACAGGGGGTATGGCTACACCTTC. Translated, it gives CAGSSLDRGYGYTF.

The V gene is TRBV20-1, the J gene TRBJ2-5, with TRBD1 identical over 7 bases. This CDR3 is built from 14 residues. V lost 5 bases and J lost 0; bases outside the gene matches: 6. Germline lookup yields CDR1 DFQATT and CDR2 SNEGSKA (reference sequence). CDR3: CSACDRVDQETQYF. Written as DNA, the CDR3 is TGCAGTGCTTGCGACAGGGTGGACCAAGAGACCCAGTACTTC.

This chain joins TRBV9 and TRBJ2-1; TRBD2 agrees at 9 bases. Trimming took 3 bases from V and 7 from J; bases not matched to a gene: 11. The germline CDR1 and CDR2 sequences are SGDLS and YYNGEE. The CDR3 runs to 16 residues. CDR3 amino acids: CASSAYGTSFLNEQFF. CDR3 sequence (DNA): TGTGCCAGCAGCGCGTACGGGACTAGCTTTCTGAATGAGCAGTTCTTC.

This clonotype was observed a few times. A read error may account for a junction end that differs from germline. This chain uses TRBV7-2 with TRBJ2-7; D uncertain. CDR1 and CDR2 from the germline V gene are SGHTA and FQGNSA. This CDR3 spans 15 amino acids. In nucleotides, the CDR3 is TGTGTCAGCAGCCGAACGTCAGGCCTCCTCTACGAGCAGTACTTC. It codes for CVSSRTSGLLYEQYF.

There are a few counts of this clonotype. The rearrangement uses TRBV7-8 and TRBJ1-1; D is ambiguous. V was clipped by 5 bases and J by 6 bases, with 16 bases between them. Per the germline V gene, CDR1 is SGHVS and CDR2 is FQNEAQ. The CDR3 runs 14 residues. The DNA for the CDR3 is TGTGCCAGCAGCCCAAACCCTGATAAAGCTGAAGCTTTCTTT. This gives the protein CASSPNPDKAEAFF.

This clonotype was picked up a small number of times. The chain is built from TRBV7-6 and TRBJ2-3; 8 bases are shared with TRBD1. Looked up from germline, CDR1 is SGHVS and CDR2 is FNYEAQ. Trimming at V came to 5 bases and at J to 8 bases, leaving 6 bases not matched to a gene. The CDR3 is 13 amino acids. CDR3 sequence (DNA): TGTGCCAGCAGCCAAAGACAGGGGACTACGCAGTATTTT. As protein: CASSQRQGTTQYF.

This sequence joins TRBV7-3 and TRBJ1-6; D is perhaps TRBD1 (6 bases). The V gene's germline CDR1 is SGHTA and CDR2 FQGTGA. This CDR3 has 13 residues. Between the trimmed V and J ends, which lost 6 bases and 11 bases, there was a span of 14 bases. Written as DNA, the CDR3 is TGTGCCAGCAGTTTAGACCGGGACACACCCCTCCACTTT. Amino acid sequence: CASSLDRDTPLHF.

This clonotype was observed a few times. V gene TRBV4-3 combines with J gene TRBJ2-5; maybe TRBD1 (6 bases). V lost 0 bases and J lost 5, with 19 bases in between. This CDR3 region has 17 residues. Germline V gene lookup returns CDR1 LGHNA and CDR2 YSLEER. CDR3 in amino acids: CASSQDPPPRGRETQYF. The CDR3 coding sequence is TGCGCCAGCAGCCAAGATCCCCCCCCCAGGGGACGGGAGACCCAGTACTTC.

The J gene is TRBJ1-2, the V gene TRBV5-5; TRBD1 matches 7 bases. From germline, CDR1 is SGHKS and CDR2 YYEKEE (reference sequence). The CDR3 spans 16 residues. Losses at the gene ends were 1 base for V and 0 bases for J; bases not matched to a gene: 6. The CDR3 DNA is TGTGCCAGCAGCTTGACAGGGGCTGGAGCTAACTATGGCTACACCTTC. This codes for CASSLTGAGANYGYTF.

On this clonotype itself: One end of the junction varies from germline; a read error may be responsible. V is TRBV20-1 and J is TRBJ2-1; D remains ambiguous. The CDR3 contains 12 residues. Germline CDR1 DFQATT, CDR2 SNEGSKA (reference sequence). CDR3 in amino acids: CSARGVVETHYF. DNA for the CDR3: TGCAGTGCTAGAGGGGTAGTAGAGACCCACTACTTC.

This chain uses TRBV28 with TRBJ2-4, with D uncertain. TRBJ2-5 explains the end of the DNA better; the J call may be wrong. CDR3 length equals 15 residues. CDR1 is MDHEN and CDR2 is SYDVKM in the germline V gene. The CDR3 spells CASSFETWGQETQYF. The DNA for the CDR3 is TGTGCCAGCAGTTTTGAAACCTGGGGTCAAGAGACCCAGTACTTC.

A few counts support this clonotype. For the CDR3, the DNA is TGCAGTGCTCCGGGCCCTCCCTACAATGAGCAGTTCTTC. It encodes CSAPGPPYNEQFF. The J gene is TRBJ2-1, the V gene TRBV20-1; no reliable D call. V lost 5 bases, J lost 2 bases, and 10 bases lay in between. CDR1 is DFQATT and CDR2 is SNEGSKA in the germline V gene (reference sequence). This CDR3 is 13 amino acids long.

This chain links TRBV12-3 or TRBV12-4 with TRBJ1-6, with no clear D. V dropped 5 bases and J dropped 4 bases, with 9 bases sitting between them. The CDR3 has 14 amino acids. The CDR3 spells CASSLNSYNSPLHF. CDR3 in DNA: TGTGCCAGCAGTCTAAATTCGTATAATTCACCCCTCCACTTT.

This rearrangement joins TRBV20-1 to TRBJ1-2, with D tentatively TRBD1 (5 bases). In germline, CDR1 is DFQATT, CDR2 SNEGSKA (reference sequence). The CDR3 is 14 amino acids. Trimming shortened V by 0 bases and J by 1 base, and 9 bases separated the two germline ends. CDR3 protein: CSAREGTYNYGYTF. The DNA for the CDR3 is TGCAGTGCTAGAGAAGGGACTTATAACTATGGCTACACCTTC.

This clonotype was seen more than once but under ten times. This chain uses TRBV2 with TRBJ2-7, with 8 bases fitting TRBD1. The CDR3 contains 16 residues. The junction had 17 bases not matched to a gene; V was cut back by 6 bases and J by 7 bases. Germline-derived CDR1 and CDR2 are SNHLY and FYNNEI. Written as DNA, the CDR3 is TGTGCCAGCAGCGCCCGGGACAGGAGCCTCTTGGGGGAGCAGTACTTC. Its protein is CASSARDRSLLGEQYF. The whole variable domain, remainder taken from reference TRBV2 and TRBJ2-7, is EPEVTQTPSHQVTQMGQEVILRCVPISNHLYFYWYRQILGQKVEFLVSFYNNEISEKSEIFDDQFSVERPDGSNFTLKIRSTKLEDSAMYFCASSARDRSLLGEQYFGPGTRLTVT.

The V gene is TRBV13, the J gene TRBJ1-2; D is undetermined. With 5 bases removed from V and 3 bases from J, the gap between germline ends came to 16 bases. This CDR3 has 15 residues. Germline V lookup: CDR1 PRHDT, CDR2 FYEKMQ (reference sequence). The CDR3 nucleotides are TGTGCCAGCAGCCCACGGCCGGTGGGGTACTATGGCTACACCTTC. It codes for CASSPRPVGYYGYTF.

This clonotype was found a few times. The chain combines TRBV9 with TRBJ2-7; 8 bases map to TRBD1. This CDR3 region has 13 residues. The germline V gene has CDR1 SGDLS and CDR2 YYNGEE. V dropped 3 bases and J dropped 3; count of bases not matched to a gene: 2. The CDR3, as DNA: TGTGCCAGCAGCGGAGGGACAGGCTACGAGCAGTACTTC. Translated, it gives CASSGGTGYEQYF. The entire variable domain, with the rest obtained from reference TRBV9 and TRBJ2-7, is as follows: DSGVTQTPKHLITATGQRVTLRCSPRSGDLSVYWYQQSLDQGLQFLIQYYNGEERAKGNILERFSAQQFPDLHSELNLSSLELGDSALYFCASSGGTGYEQYFGPGTRLTVT.

As regards this clonotype: A much larger clone lies one base from this, so it may be a read error. V is TRBV5-1 and J is TRBJ2-4; tentative D call: TRBD2 (6 bases). The CDR3 extends over 14 amino acids. CDR1 is SGHRS and CDR2 is YFSETQ in the germline V gene. CDR3 in amino acids: CASNLVADKNIQYF. The CDR3 DNA is TGCGCCAGCAACTTGGTAGCGGACAAAAACATTCAGTACTTC.

This chain connects TRBV5-6 to TRBJ2-1; D is perhaps TRBD2 (6 bases). The CDR3 spans 13 residues. Trimming stripped 2 bases from V and 9 bases from J, with 12 bases between. CDR1 and CDR2 (germline): SGHDT, YYEEEE. In nucleotides, the CDR3 is TGTGCCAGCAGCTTCTGGGGGGAAGTTGAGCAGTTCTTC. Its translation is CASSFWGEVEQFF.

The V and J genes are TRBV4-3 and TRBJ2-3, with no clear D. The V end was cut by 0 bases, the J end by 2 bases, with 6 bases between. Per the germline V gene, CDR1 is LGHNA and CDR2 is YSLEER. This CDR3 region has 14 residues. The CDR3 region is CASSQERATDTQYF. In DNA, the CDR3 is TGCGCCAGCAGCCAAGAACGGGCCACAGATACGCAGTATTTT.

This clonotype was counted only a few times. The chain links TRBV7-9 to TRBJ2-7, with D unclear. Trimming took 3 bases from V and 5 from J, leaving 14 bases between them. This CDR3 has 14 residues. Looked up from germline, CDR1 is SEHNR and CDR2 is FQNEAQ (reference sequence). CDR3 nucleotide sequence: TGTGCCAGCAGCTTCCACGTCACGCCCCACGAGCAGTACTTC. Translation gives CASSFHVTPHEQYF.

This clonotype was seen a handful of times. The CDR3 coding sequence is TGTGCCATCAGTGACGGGACAACTAAAGCCAACTATGGCTACACCTTC. Amino acid sequence: CAISDGTTKANYGYTF. V usage is TRBV10-3 and J usage is TRBJ1-2; tentative D call: TRBD1 (6 bases). The CDR3 sequence is 16 residues long. Looked up from germline, CDR1 is ENHRY and CDR2 is SYGVKD. The V and J ends lost 3 bases and 2 bases respectively, with 16 bases between them.